Each of the 18 T cell receptor beta chains below was sequenced from the same sample in a study of blood T cell repertoires in COVID-19 (dated by TCRdb to about 2020). Receptors were amplified or captured by the immunoSEQ multiplex PCR assay. What TCRdb holds here is the immuneACCESS table cut down to in-frame rearrangements. Part of the clones is not present; checked against another copy, under half of the missing clones reflect an unresolved V gene, and the others are unexplained. This sample has about 140,000 clones in its table, and around four fifths of those were observed once. Approximately 5.3% of the sample lies in the top ten. Specimen: PBMCs or T cells enriched from blood (not recorded which). The receptors here all came from a man between 65 and 85 years old who had been exposed to COVID-19.

This chain links TRBV11-2 with TRBJ1-4; D is uncertain. CDR1 and CDR2 (germline): SGHAT, FQNNGV. The V and J ends lost 3 bases and 7 bases respectively, with 9 bases between them. There are 13 residues in the CDR3. The CDR3 region is CASSFPRAEKLFF. The CDR3 bases are TGTGCCAGCAGCTTTCCACGAGCTGAAAAACTGTTTTTT.

The J gene is TRBJ1-5, the V gene TRBV6-2 or TRBV6-3, with TRBD1 identical over 9 bases. There are 14 residues in the CDR3. Unmatched junction bases numbered 7, after V lost 7 bases and J lost 6 bases. Germline lookup yields CDR1 MNHEY and CDR2 SVGEGT. The CDR3 spells CASTPDRGVQPQHF. CDR3 coding DNA: TGTGCCAGCACCCCGGACAGGGGAGTTCAGCCCCAGCATTTT.

The chain combines TRBV6-5 with TRBJ2-7, with D possibly matching TRBD2 (5 bases). Trimming removed 3 bases at V and 2 bases at J, with 17 bases between. Looked up from germline, CDR1 is MNHEY and CDR2 is SVGAGI. This CDR3 spans 16 amino acids. CDR3 loop: CASSYGNGGSPYEQYF. The CDR3 DNA reads TGTGCCAGCAGTTATGGTAACGGAGGATCTCCCTACGAGCAGTACTTC.

The chain has TRBV7-2 and TRBJ1-6; 9 bases fit TRBD1. The CDR3 contains 13 residues. CDR1 is SGHTA and CDR2 is FQGNSA in the germline V gene. With V trimmed by 5 bases and J by 15 bases, 8 bases remained unmatched. The CDR3, as DNA: TGTGCCAGCAGCATCCGCGGGGACAGGGACCTCCACTTT. It specifies CASSIRGDRDLHF.

The chain carries TRBV4-3 and TRBJ2-3; D unresolved. The V end was cut by 1 base, the J end by 6 bases, with 8 bases between. There are 13 residues in the CDR3. In germline, CDR1 is LGHNA, CDR2 YSLEER. The CDR3 DNA reads as TGCGCCAGCAGCCAAGTTTTCTCGGATACGCAGTATTTT. Protein sequence: CASSQVFSDTQYF.

The rearrangement uses TRBV7-8 and TRBJ1-4; the D gene is possibly TRBD1 (5 bases). Per germline, CDR1 SGHVS and CDR2 FQNEAQ. The CDR3 contains 15 residues. Between the trimmed V and J ends, which lost 6 bases and 6 bases, there was a span of 17 bases. CDR3 DNA: TGTGCCAGCAGGTTAAAGGCCATAGGGGATGAAAAACTGTTTTTT. It specifies CASRLKAIGDEKLFF.

The chain employs TRBV9 and TRBJ1-3; TRBD1 matches at 8 bases. The V segment lost 3 bases and the J segment 1 base; nucleotides outside the gene matches: 3. The V gene's germline CDR1 is SGDLS and CDR2 YYNGEE. This CDR3 contains 15 residues. This chain's CDR3 is CASSAQGVSGNTIYF. In DNA, the CDR3 is TGTGCCAGCAGCGCACAGGGGGTGTCTGGAAACACCATATATTTT.

The chain is built from TRBV4-2 and TRBJ2-2, with D tentatively TRBD2 (5 bases). The CDR3 covers 15 residues. CDR1 is LGHNA, CDR2 YNFKEQ, per germline. V lost 0 bases and J lost 4, with 9 bases in between. The CDR3 DNA reads TGTGCCAGCAGCCAAGATTTTCGGGGCACCGGGGAGCTGTTTTTT. Protein sequence: CASSQDFRGTGELFF.

The rearrangement uses TRBV5-1 and TRBJ1-1; D gene ambiguous. CDR3 length: 12 amino acids. The V gene lost 2 bases and the J gene lost 4 bases, with 6 bases spanning the gap. Germline V gene data show CDR1 as SGHRS and CDR2 as YFSETQ. CDR3 sequence: CASSFSGTEAFF. CDR3 DNA sequence: TGCGCCAGCAGCTTCAGCGGCACTGAAGCTTTCTTT.

V and J are TRBV28 and TRBJ2-7, with 7 bases matching TRBD1. The junction had 11 bases not matched to a gene; V was cut back by 6 bases and J by 6 bases. This CDR3 contains 14 residues. Germline V CDR1 and CDR2: MDHEN, SYDVKM. CDR3 in amino acids: CASSRAGGSGEQYF. The CDR3 bases are TGTGCCAGCAGCCGGGCAGGGGGATCGGGCGAGCAGTACTTC.

The chain couples TRBV5-8 to TRBJ1-5; 8 bases agree with TRBD1. From germline, CDR1 is SGHTS and CDR2 YDEGEE. V trimming: 3 bases; J trimming: 0 bases; junction bases outside the gene matches: 5. The CDR3 has 16 residues. The CDR3 spells CASSSTGVYSNQPQHF. The DNA for the CDR3 is TGTGCCAGCAGCTCGACAGGGGTTTATAGCAATCAGCCCCAGCATTTT. Filled out from reference TRBV5-8 and TRBJ1-5, the complete variable domain reads EAGVTQSPTHLIKTRGQQATLRCSPISGHTSVYWYQQALGLGLQFLLWYDEGEERNRGNFPPRFSGRQFPNYSSELNVNALELEDSALYLCASSSTGVYSNQPQHFGDGTRLSIL.

The V gene is TRBV5-1, the J gene TRBJ1-2, with D tentatively TRBD1 (6 bases). Germline V lookup: CDR1 SGHRS, CDR2 YFSETQ. This CDR3 is built from 13 residues. Trimming removed 5 bases from V and 3 bases from J, with 11 bases in between. The CDR3 coding sequence is TGCGCCAGCAGAACCTCAGGGGACTATGGCTACACCTTC. It translates to CASRTSGDYGYTF. The variable domain in full, with the rest retrieved from reference TRBV5-1 and TRBJ1-2, is KAGVTQTPRYLIKTRGQQVTLSCSPISGHRSVSWYQQTPGQGLQFLFEYFSETQRNKGNFPGRFSGRQFSNSRSEMNVSTLELGDSALYLCASRTSGDYGYTFGSGTRLTVV.

J is TRBJ2-1 and V is TRBV9; possibly TRBD1 for D (5 bases). Germline V gene lookup returns CDR1 SGDLS and CDR2 YYNGEE. This CDR3 is built from 15 residues. The germline V and J ends were trimmed by 5 bases and 7 bases, with 19 bases remaining between them. The CDR3 DNA sequence: TGTGCCAGCAGTGCAACAGGATGGGAAGGGAATGAGCAGTTCTTC. Protein: CASSATGWEGNEQFF.

CDR3 residues: CASSWPDRILDGYTF. CDR3 sequence (DNA): TGTGCCAGCAGCTGGCCAGACAGGATTTTGGATGGCTACACCTTC. The chain has TRBV5-8 and TRBJ1-2; possible D gene TRBD1, 6 bases. Germline-derived CDR1 and CDR2 are SGHTS and YDEGEE. The CDR3 totals 15 residues. V was shortened by 3 bases and J by 6 bases, with 18 bases between the two germline ends.

The chain is built from TRBV5-1 and TRBJ2-3; D is perhaps TRBD1 (6 bases). The V end was cut by 2 bases, the J end by 5 bases, with 15 bases between. Germline CDR1 SGHRS, CDR2 YFSETQ. The CDR3 loop spans 15 amino acids. DNA for the CDR3: TGCGCCAGCAGCTTAGCAGGGGCCCGCGGAGATACGCAGTATTTT. This encodes CASSLAGARGDTQYF.

The chain uses TRBV7-7 and TRBJ1-4, with D possibly being TRBD1 (6 bases). CDR1 and CDR2 (germline): SSHAT, FNYEAQ (reference sequence). V lost 2 bases and J 6 bases, leaving 10 bases between the germline ends. This CDR3 has 14 residues. CDR3 in amino acids: CASSLIRGDEKLFF. The CDR3 DNA sequence: TGTGCCAGCAGCTTAATCAGGGGCGATGAAAAACTGTTTTTT.

This clone was detected only a few times. One end of the junction is discordant with germline, which a read error may explain. The V and J genes are TRBV5-1 and TRBJ1-1; 8 bases agree with TRBD1. The CDR3 sequence is 15 residues long. Germline V CDR1 and CDR2: SGHRS, YFSETQ. The CDR3 DNA reads TGCGCCAGCAGCTTTAAACAGGGGGGCCTGGATGAACCTTTCTTT. Its translation is CASSFKQGGLDEPFF.

The chain recombines TRBV10-2 with TRBJ2-7; D gene unclear. The CDR3 loop spans 11 amino acids. Trimming took 3 bases from V and 5 from J, leaving 5 bases between them. Germline loops: CDR1 WSHSY, CDR2 SAAADI. The CDR3 bases are TGCGCCAGCAGTGATATCGACGAGCAGTACTTC. This sequence encodes CASSDIDEQYF.